This T cell receptor beta chain was identified in a study of cytomegalovirus exposure and HLA in healthy donors. Looking at the study overall: In a later analysis, the approximately 120 validation repertoires were reported to have used the same platform as the roughly 610 first-cohort repertoires. Study results and limitations: It was found in a later analysis that first-cohort TCR clusters tended to co-occur in the 100 to 150 validation repertoires. Using the classifier, cytomegalovirus status was reportedly diagnosed with high specificity and sensitivity.

This CDR3 has 15 residues. Trimming removed 3 bases from V and 2 bases from J; junction bases left unmatched: 5. Per the germline V gene, CDR1 is SGHRS and CDR2 is YFSETQ. As concerns this clone: Its target is not known.

This table comes from immunoSEQ multiplex PCR, and its TCRdb copy is limited to in-frame clones, with some not included. The data show a few hundred thousand clones, with just over 90% seen just once and more than 1% held by the top ten. Source material: PBMCs. This clonotype was sampled from a woman between 18 and 30 years old in good health and CMV-seronegative. The genes are TRBV5-1 and TRBJ2-7, with 10 bases matching TRBD2. The chain's CDR3 is CASSSQREGAYEQYF. CDR3 nucleotide sequence: TGCGCCAGCAGCTCCCAGCGGGAGGGCGCCTACGAGCAGTACTTC. Together with reference TRBV5-1 and TRBJ2-7, the CDR3 gives the full variable domain: KAGVTQTPRYLIKTRGQQVTLSCSPISGHRSVSWYQQTPGQGLQFLFEYFSETQRNKGNFPGRFSGRQFSNSRSEMNVSTLELGDSALYLCASSSQREGAYEQYFGPGTRLTVT.